Shown below are 5 T cell receptor beta chains from a single sample sequenced in a study of neurological immune-mediated disorders. TCRdb independently ran MiXCR on the 5' RACE reads; one entry per CDR3 protein. The sample consists of around 49,000 distinct CDR3 sequences, about an eighth of them appearing once. Time point specified: longitudinal time-point 2. Input material: PBMCs. All receptors derive from a male donor with HTLV-1-associated myelopathy (HAM/TSP).

This clonotype has ten or more counts. This rearrangement joins TRBV4-1 to TRBJ1-5; 7 positions match TRBD1. The CDR3 length is 15 residues. Germline V gene data show CDR1 as MGHRA and CDR2 as YSYEKL. With V trimmed by 5 bases and J by 6 bases, 10 bases remained unmatched. The CDR3 sequence is CASSGRQGNRQPQHF. CDR3 in DNA: TGCGCCAGCAGCGGCCGACAGGGTAACCGTCAGCCCCAGCATTTT.

This clonotype was picked up many times. V usage is TRBV2 and J usage is TRBJ2-5, with D maybe TRBD1 (7 bases). Germline loops: CDR1 SNHLY, CDR2 FYNNEI. V lost 8 bases to trimming and J lost 1 base, with 11 bases between them. CDR3 length: 13 residues. The CDR3 reads CASGGTAQETQYF. CDR3 DNA sequence: TGTGCCAGCGGGGGGACAGCCCAAGAGACCCAGTACTTC.

This clonotype was recorded many times. CDR3 residues: CSAPLQPGTEAFF. Here the CDR3 DNA reads TGCAGTGCTCCCCTTCAACCGGGGACTGAAGCTTTCTTT. This chain uses TRBV20-1 with TRBJ1-1; D unresolved. V was trimmed by 5 bases and J by 5 bases, leaving 15 bases between them. CDR1 is DFQATT, CDR2 SNEGSKA, per germline (reference sequence). CDR3 size: 13 residues.

This clonotype has ten or more counts. V is TRBV12-3 or TRBV12-4 and J is TRBJ2-7, with TRBD2 matching over 10 bases. Trimming took 5 bases from V and 7 from J; bases not matched to a gene: 23. The CDR3 is 19 residues long. CDR3 DNA sequence: TGTGCCAGCAGTCCCCTTCTAGCGGGGGTCACTCCCGGGAAACAGGAGCAGTACTTC. Amino acid sequence: CASSPLLAGVTPGKQEQYF.

Worth noting for this clonotype: One base away lies a much larger clone, so this may be a sequencing read error. The chain uses TRBV5-1 and TRBJ1-6, with 8 bases fitting TRBD1. The germline V gene encodes CDR1 SGHRS and CDR2 YFSETQ. The CDR3 has 15 residues. The CDR3 DNA reads TGCACCAGCAGCCATCGGACAGGGAATTCTTCACCCCTCCACTTT. It codes for CTSSHRTGNSSPLHF.